This T cell receptor beta chain was documented in a study of follicular helper T cells after annual influenza vaccination. Profiled with immunoSEQ multiplex PCR; TCRdb holds only in-frame clones, not every one. The repertoire consists of 6,000 to 7,500 clones, with approximately 81% occurring once and the leading ten covering roughly 0.54%. CDR1 is LNHDA and CDR2 is SQIVND in the germline V gene (reference sequence). The CDR3 contains 13 residues. V lost 5 bases to trimming and J lost 5 bases; unmatched junction nucleotides: 4. Time point of the sample: 2015-2016 season, 7 days after influenza vaccination.

The TCR was taken from an adult who received the influenza vaccine. The input for sequencing was CXCR5- memory CD4+ T cells sorted from blood, taken 7 days after influenza vaccination. The chain couples TRBV19 to TRBJ2-5, with 8 nucleotides matching TRBD1. The CDR3 protein is CASSSWTGETQYF. The CDR3 DNA is TGTGCCAGTAGTTCTTGGACAGGGGAGACCCAGTACTTC.